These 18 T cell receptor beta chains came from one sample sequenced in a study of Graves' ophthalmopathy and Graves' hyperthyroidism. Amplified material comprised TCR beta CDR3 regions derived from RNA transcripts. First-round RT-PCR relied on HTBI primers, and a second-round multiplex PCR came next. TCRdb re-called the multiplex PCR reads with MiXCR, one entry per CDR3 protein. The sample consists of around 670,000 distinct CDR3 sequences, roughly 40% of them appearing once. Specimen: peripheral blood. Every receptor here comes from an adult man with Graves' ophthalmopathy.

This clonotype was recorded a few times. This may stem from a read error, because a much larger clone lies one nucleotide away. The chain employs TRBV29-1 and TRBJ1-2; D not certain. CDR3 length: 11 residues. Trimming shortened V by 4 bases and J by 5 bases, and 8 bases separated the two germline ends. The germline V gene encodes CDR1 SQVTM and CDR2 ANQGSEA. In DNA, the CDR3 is TGCAGCGTTGTTGCCCTGTATGGCTACACCTTC. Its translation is CSVVALYGYTF.

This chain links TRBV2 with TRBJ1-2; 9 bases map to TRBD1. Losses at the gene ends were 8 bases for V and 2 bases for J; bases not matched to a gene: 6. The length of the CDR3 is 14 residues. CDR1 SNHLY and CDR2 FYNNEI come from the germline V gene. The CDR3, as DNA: TGTGCCAGCGGACAGGGGCATATCAACTATGGCTACACCTTC. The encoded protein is CASGQGHINYGYTF.

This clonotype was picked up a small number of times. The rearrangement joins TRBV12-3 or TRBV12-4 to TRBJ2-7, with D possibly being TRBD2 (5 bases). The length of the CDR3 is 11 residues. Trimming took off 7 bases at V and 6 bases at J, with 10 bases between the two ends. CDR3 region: CASTHRGEQYF. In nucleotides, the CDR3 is TGTGCCAGCACCCACCGGGGCGAGCAGTACTTC.

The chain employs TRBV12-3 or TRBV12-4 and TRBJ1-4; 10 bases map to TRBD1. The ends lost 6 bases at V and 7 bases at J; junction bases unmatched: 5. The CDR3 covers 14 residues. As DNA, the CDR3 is TGTGCCAGCAGCGGACAGGGGGTAATTGAAAAACTGTTTTTT. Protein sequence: CASSGQGVIEKLFF.

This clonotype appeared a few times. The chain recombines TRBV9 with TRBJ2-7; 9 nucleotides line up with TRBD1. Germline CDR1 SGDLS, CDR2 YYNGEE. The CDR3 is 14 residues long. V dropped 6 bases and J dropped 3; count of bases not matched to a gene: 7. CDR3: CASNPTGGVYEQYF. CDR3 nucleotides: TGTGCCAGCAACCCCACAGGGGGCGTCTACGAGCAGTACTTC. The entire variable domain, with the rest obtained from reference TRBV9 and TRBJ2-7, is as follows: DSGVTQTPKHLITATGQRVTLRCSPRSGDLSVYWYQQSLDQGLQFLIQYYNGEERAKGNILERFSAQQFPDLHSELNLSSLELGDSALYFCASNPTGGVYEQYFGPGTRLTVT.

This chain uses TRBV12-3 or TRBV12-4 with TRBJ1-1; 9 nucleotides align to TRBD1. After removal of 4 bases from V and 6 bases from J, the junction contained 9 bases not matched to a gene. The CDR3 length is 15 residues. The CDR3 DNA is TGTGCCAGCAGTTGGTTGACAGGGGGTAACGCTGAAGCTTTCTTT. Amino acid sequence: CASSWLTGGNAEAFF.

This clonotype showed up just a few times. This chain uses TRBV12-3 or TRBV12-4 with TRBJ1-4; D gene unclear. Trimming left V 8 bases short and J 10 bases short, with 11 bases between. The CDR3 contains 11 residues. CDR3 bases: TGTGCCAGCCGCGACGGTGGAAAACTGTTTTTT. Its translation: CASRDGGKLFF.

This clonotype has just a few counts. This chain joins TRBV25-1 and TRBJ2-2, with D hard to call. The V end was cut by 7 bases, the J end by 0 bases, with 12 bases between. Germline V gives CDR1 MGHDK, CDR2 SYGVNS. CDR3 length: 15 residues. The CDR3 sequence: CASNPPGANTGELFF. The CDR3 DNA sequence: TGTGCCAGCAATCCGCCTGGGGCGAACACCGGGGAGCTGTTTTTT.

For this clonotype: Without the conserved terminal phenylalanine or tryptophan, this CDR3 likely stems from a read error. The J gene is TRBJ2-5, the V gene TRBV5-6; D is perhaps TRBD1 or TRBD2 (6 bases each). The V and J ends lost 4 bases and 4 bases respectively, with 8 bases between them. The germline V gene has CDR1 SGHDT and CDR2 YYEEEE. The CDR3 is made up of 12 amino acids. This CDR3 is CASSGGGETQYC. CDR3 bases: TGTGCCAGCAGCGGAGGGGGAGAGACCCAGTACTGC.

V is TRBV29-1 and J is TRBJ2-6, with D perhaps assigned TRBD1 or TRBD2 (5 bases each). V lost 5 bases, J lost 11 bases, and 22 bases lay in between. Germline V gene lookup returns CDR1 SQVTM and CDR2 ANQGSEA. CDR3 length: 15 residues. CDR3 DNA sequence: TGCAGCGTTAAAGGGACGGGAACGGGAACCTACGTCCTGACTTTC. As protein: CSVKGTGTGTYVLTF.

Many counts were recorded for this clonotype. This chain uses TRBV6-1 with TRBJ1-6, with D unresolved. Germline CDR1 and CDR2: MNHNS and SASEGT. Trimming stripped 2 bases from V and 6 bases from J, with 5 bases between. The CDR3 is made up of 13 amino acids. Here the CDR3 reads CASSERFNSPLHF. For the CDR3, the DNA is TGTGCCAGCAGTGAAAGGTTTAATTCACCCCTCCACTTT.

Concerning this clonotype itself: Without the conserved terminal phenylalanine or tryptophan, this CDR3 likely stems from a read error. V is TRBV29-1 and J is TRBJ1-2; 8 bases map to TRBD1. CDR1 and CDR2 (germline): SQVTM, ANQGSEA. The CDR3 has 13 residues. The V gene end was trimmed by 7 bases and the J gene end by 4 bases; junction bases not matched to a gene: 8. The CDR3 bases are TGCAGCGCCGAAGACAGGGGAGGCTATGGCTACACCCTC. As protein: CSAEDRGGYGYTL.

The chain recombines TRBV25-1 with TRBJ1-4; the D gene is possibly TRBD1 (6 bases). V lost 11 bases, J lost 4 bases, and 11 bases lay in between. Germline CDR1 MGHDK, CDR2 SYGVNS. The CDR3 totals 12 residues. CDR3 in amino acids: CARQANNEKLFF. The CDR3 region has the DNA TGTGCCCGACAGGCAAATAATGAAAAACTGTTTTTT.

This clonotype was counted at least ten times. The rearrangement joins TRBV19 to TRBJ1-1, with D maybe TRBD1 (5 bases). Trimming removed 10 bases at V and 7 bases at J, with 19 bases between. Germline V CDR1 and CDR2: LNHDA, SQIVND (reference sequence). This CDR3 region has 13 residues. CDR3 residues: CATRPAGRDEAFF. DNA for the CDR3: TGTGCCACCCGACCCGCAGGGCGTGATGAAGCTTTCTTT.

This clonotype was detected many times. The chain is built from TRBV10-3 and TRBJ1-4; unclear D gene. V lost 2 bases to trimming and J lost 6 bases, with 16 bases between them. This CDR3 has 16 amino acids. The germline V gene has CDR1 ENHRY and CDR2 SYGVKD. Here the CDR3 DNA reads TGTGCCATCAGTGAGCCATACGGTGGGTCCGATGAAAAACTGTTTTTT. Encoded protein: CAISEPYGGSDEKLFF.

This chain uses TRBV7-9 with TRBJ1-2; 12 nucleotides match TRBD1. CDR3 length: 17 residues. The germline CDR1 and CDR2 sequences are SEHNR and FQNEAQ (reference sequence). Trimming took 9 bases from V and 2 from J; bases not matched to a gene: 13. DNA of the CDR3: TGTGCCAGTGCGGGCCGGGACAGGGGGCCAAGAAACTATGGCTACACCTTC. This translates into CASAGRDRGPRNYGYTF.

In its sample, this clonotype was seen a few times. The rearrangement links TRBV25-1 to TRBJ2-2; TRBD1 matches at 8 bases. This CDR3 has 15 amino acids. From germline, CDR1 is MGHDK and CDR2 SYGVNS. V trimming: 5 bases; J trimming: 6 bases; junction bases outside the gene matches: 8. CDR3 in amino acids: CASSYGTGRSGELFF. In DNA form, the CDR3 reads TGTGCCAGCAGTTACGGGACAGGTCGGTCCGGGGAGCTGTTTTTT.

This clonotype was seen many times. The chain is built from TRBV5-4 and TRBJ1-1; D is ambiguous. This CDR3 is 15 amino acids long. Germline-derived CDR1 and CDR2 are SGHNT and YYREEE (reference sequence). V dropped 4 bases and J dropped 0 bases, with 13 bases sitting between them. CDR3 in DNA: TGTGCCAGCAGCACTGGACGCAAAATGAACACTGAAGCTTTCTTT. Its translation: CASSTGRKMNTEAFF.